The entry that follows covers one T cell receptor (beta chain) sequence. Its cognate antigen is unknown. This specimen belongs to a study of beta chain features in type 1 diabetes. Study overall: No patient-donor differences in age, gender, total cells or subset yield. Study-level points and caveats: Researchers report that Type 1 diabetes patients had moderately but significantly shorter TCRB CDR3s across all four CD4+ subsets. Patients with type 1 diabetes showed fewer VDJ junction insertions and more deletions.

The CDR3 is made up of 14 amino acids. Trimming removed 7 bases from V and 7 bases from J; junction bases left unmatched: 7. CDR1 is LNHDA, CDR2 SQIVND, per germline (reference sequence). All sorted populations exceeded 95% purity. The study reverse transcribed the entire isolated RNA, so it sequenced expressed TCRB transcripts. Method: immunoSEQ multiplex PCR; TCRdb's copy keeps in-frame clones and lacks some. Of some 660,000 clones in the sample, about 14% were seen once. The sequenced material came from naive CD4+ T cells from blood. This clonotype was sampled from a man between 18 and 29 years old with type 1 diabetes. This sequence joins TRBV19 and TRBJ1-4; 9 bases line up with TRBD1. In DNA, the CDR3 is TGTGCCAGTATCAAGGGACAGGGTAGTGAAAAACTGTTTTTT. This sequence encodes CASIKGQGSEKLFF.